This T cell receptor beta chain came from a study of T cells in women clearing cervical HPV infection. Whole-study findings and limits: Cases carried less TRBV6-7 than controls: roughly 0.12% versus 0.17%. Associations may precede or follow infection; HPV-specific or memory T cells were not isolated.

Dot-blot hybridization genotyped cervical HPV amplified with MY09/MY11 PCR. Per germline, CDR1 SGHTA and CDR2 FQGNSA. V lost 5 bases and J lost 4, with 11 bases in between. CDR3 length: 14 amino acids. Some clones are missing from TCRdb's copy, which holds only in-frame ones; the method was immunoSEQ multiplex PCR. In total, the table holds 25,000 to 35,000 clones. A word on this clone: Its antigen is not identified. The CDR3 is cut off 3 residues early in the read; its end comes from the germline J gene.

The receptor's source is a woman between 18 and 69 years old with a cervical HPV16 infection that either progressed to CIN3+ or cleared (not recorded which). This chain connects TRBV7-2 to TRBJ2-2; tentative D call: TRBD1 (5 bases). The sequenced material came from blood buffy coat. The DNA read from the CDR3 is TGTGCCAGCAGCAATAGACAGAGCACCGGGGAG. This translates into CASSNRQSTGE. The complete CDR3 reads CASSNRQSTGELFF.